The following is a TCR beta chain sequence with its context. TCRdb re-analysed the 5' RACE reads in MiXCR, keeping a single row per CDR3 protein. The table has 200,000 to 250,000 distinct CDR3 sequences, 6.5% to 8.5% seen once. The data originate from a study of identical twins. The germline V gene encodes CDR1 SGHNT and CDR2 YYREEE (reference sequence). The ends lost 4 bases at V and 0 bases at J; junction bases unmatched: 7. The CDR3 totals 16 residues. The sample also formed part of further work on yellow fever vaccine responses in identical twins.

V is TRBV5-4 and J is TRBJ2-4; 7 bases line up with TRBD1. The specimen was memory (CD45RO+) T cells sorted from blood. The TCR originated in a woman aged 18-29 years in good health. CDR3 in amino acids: CASSPKTGLAKNIQYF. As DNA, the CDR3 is TGTGCCAGCAGCCCCAAGACAGGGCTAGCCAAAAACATTCAGTACTTC. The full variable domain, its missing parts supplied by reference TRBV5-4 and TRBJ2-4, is ETGVTQSPTHLIKTRGQQVTLRCSSQSGHNTVSWYQQALGQGPQFIFQYYREEENGRGNFPPRFSGLQFPNYSSELNVNALELDDSALYLCASSPKTGLAKNIQYFGAGTRLSVL.